The present T cell receptor (beta chain) was sequenced within a study of cytomegalovirus exposure and HLA in healthy donors. CDR1 is SGHTA and CDR2 is FQGTGA in the germline V gene. The germline V and J ends were trimmed by 5 bases and 1 base, with 8 bases remaining between them. CDR3 size: 13 residues. Primers: 60 Vbeta forward and 13 Jbeta reverse. This table comes from immunoSEQ multiplex PCR, and its TCRdb copy is limited to in-frame clones, with some not included. The data show tens of thousands of clones, roughly 68% seen once. The clonotype comes from a woman between 50 and 59 years old in good health and CMV-seronegative. Sequenced input: PBMCs. The chain is built from TRBV7-3 and TRBJ1-1, with a possible D match to TRBD1 (5 bases). The CDR3 is CASSPQGNTEAFF. In DNA form, the CDR3 reads TGTGCCAGCAGCCCTCAGGGGAACACTGAAGCTTTCTTT.